Here is one T cell receptor (beta chain) with its context. Its matching antigen is unknown. This sample stems from a study of a mutant IDH1 vaccine in newly diagnosed glioma. On the study more broadly: Visits V12 and V13 fell at weeks 35 and 47, respectively. Whole-study findings and limits: Changes to the top peripheral T cell clonotypes appeared unrelated to pseudoprogression. Immune responses arising from the vaccine appeared in about 92% of patients.

Time point of the sample: week 35, safety follow-up. The vaccine gave 300 ug of a 20-mer mutant IDH1 peptide subcutaneously per dose. New IDH1-mutant, ATRX-lost WHO grade 3 or 4 astrocytomas occurred in donors. This CDR3 is 18 amino acids long. V was pared by 0 bases and J by 5 bases, with 23 bases between. Germline V CDR1 and CDR2: GTSNPN, SVGIG (reference sequence). Libraries were prepared by immunoSEQ multiplex PCR; TCRdb keeps only in-frame clonotypes and omits some of them. This table holds around 44,000 clones, roughly three quarters found once. The clonotype originates from a middle-aged man with glioma. This chain links TRBV30 with TRBJ2-1; tentative D call: TRBD2 (6 bases). Sequencing used PBMCs, obtained from a glioma patient whose treatment included an IDH1 peptide vaccine. The CDR3 coding sequence is TGTGCCTGGAGTGTACGTATGGGAACGGCTTCGGGAGACAATGAGCAGTTCTTC. It specifies CAWSVRMGTASGDNEQFF.